Listed below are T cell receptor beta chains from one sample, sequenced in a study of T cells in Graves' hyperthyroidism and ophthalmopathy. MiXCR, run by TCRdb on the multiplex PCR reads, gives a single entry per CDR3 protein. The table records fewer than 500,000 distinct CDR3 sequences, less than 15% of them present only once. Sequencing used blood. These receptors were collected from a man aged 25-45 years with Graves' hyperthyroidism that later progressed to Graves' ophthalmopathy. The CDR3 runs from the conserved cysteine through the conserved F or W. D genes are given only for firm matches. For some rows the clone size is stated as once, few or many, or as a class when expanded; others skip it.

v_gene,j_gene,abundance,d_gene,CDR3aa
TRBV20-1,TRBJ1-2,many,TRBD1,CSAKDRAFVGYTF
TRBV12-3/TRBV12-4,TRBJ2-7,few,.,CASSQTTYEQYF
TRBV7-9,TRBJ2-7,.,.,CASSSLVGRSHEQYF
TRBV27,TRBJ1-2,many,.,CASIAYGYTF
TRBV6-1,TRBJ2-1,.,.,CASGNSGLSYNEQFF
TRBV29-1,TRBJ2-2,few,.,CSASSYTGELFF
TRBV3-1,TRBJ1-2,.,.,CASSDYVGYGYTF
TRBV6-1,TRBJ2-7,many,.,CASSDPLRAAYEQYF
TRBV9,TRBJ2-7,many,.,CASSKGGASYEQYF
TRBV10-3,TRBJ1-4,few,.,CAISDRDEKLFF
TRBV5-1,TRBJ2-1,.,TRBD2,CASSVLAESYNEQFF
TRBV7-9,TRBJ1-1,.,TRBD1,CASSPRTGDERDTEAFF
TRBV2,TRBJ2-2,few,TRBD1,CASSFGTGSNTGELFF
TRBV2,TRBJ2-1,few,TRBD2,CASSVGRGNSYNEQFF
TRBV5-1,TRBJ2-3,few,TRBD2,CASSLPGTSGTSTDTQYF
TRBV25-1,TRBJ2-5,few,TRBD1,CASSPRTGVNQETQYF
TRBV7-2,TRBJ1-5,many,.,CASSLYHSLGNQPQHF
TRBV19,TRBJ1-1,.,TRBD1,CASSTDRGRVAEAFF
TRBV5-1,TRBJ1-4,many,.,CASSTGPPGKLFF
TRBV9,TRBJ2-5,.,.,CASSVAGTQETQYF
TRBV28,TRBJ1-6,many,TRBD1,CASGKTRGRTGYLRRPPLHF
TRBV28,TRBJ1-5,many,.,CASSLWSRSNQPQHF
TRBV20-1,TRBJ2-5,few,TRBD2,CSARPRGLAGGQEETQYF
TRBV7-2,TRBJ1-2,many,TRBD1,CASSRQGALGYTF
TRBV24-1,TRBJ2-3,few,.,CATSDSTGNPTDTQYF
TRBV6-5,TRBJ1-6,many,.,CASSSYGAEPTLHSPLHF
TRBV27,TRBJ1-4,many,.,CASREKAGTNEKLFF
TRBV9,TRBJ2-1,many,.,CASSVADSYNEQFF
TRBV12-3/TRBV12-4,TRBJ1-5,many,.,CASAGGGRQPQHF
TRBV11-2,TRBJ2-2,many,.,CASSLDLWRTRTGELFF
TRBV9,TRBJ1-2,few,.,CASSSRMLLGYTF
TRBV6-1,TRBJ1-2,.,.,CASSEAWNYGYTF
TRBV7-2,TRBJ1-1,many,.,CASRQLRGTEAFF
TRBV20-1,TRBJ2-5,many,.,CSLHGLDQETQYF
TRBV5-1,TRBJ1-1,many,.,CASTSGIPKNTEAFF
TRBV7-9,TRBJ2-3,once,TRBD2,CASSPGLAGPLGTDTQYF
TRBV7-9,TRBJ1-1,few,.,CASSPTPLEAFF
TRBV6-2/TRBV6-3,TRBJ2-7,.,.,CASNLDGTYEQYF
TRBV24-1,TRBJ2-1,many,.,CATSGAGLYNEQFF
TRBV5-1,TRBJ2-7,.,TRBD2,CASSWAGRGSSYEQYF
TRBV11-2,TRBJ2-5,many,TRBD1,CASSRTGAGETQYF
TRBV2,TRBJ2-7,few,TRBD1,CASVWNRGSYEQYF
TRBV2,TRBJ1-5,once,.,CASTEERVRQPQHF
TRBV6-2/TRBV6-3,TRBJ1-5,many,TRBD1,CASSPRTGGYQPQHF
TRBV20-1,TRBJ2-1,many,.,CSARMGEQFF
TRBV5-1,TRBJ2-3,.,TRBD2,CASSNSGEPDTQYF
TRBV28,TRBJ1-2,.,TRBD1,CASSSPTGGRGYTF
TRBV10-3,TRBJ1-3,.,.,CAISGGEGLPSSGNTIYF
TRBV6-1,TRBJ2-7,.,.,CASSEGPTYEQYF
TRBV19,TRBJ1-1,.,.,CASSGGGHTEAFF
TRBV9,TRBJ2-3,few,.,CASSVGGVGTDTQYF